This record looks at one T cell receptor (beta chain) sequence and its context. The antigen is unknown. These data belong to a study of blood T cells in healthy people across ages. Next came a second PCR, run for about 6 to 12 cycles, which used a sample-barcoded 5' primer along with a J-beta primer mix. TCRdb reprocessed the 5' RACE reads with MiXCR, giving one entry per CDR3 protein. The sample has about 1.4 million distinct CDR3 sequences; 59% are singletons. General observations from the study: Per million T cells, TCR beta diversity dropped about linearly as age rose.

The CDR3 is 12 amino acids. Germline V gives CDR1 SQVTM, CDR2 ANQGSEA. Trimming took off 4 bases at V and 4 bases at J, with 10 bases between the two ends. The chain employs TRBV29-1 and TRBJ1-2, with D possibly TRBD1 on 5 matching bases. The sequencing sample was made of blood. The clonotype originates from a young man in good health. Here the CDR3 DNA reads TGCAGCGTTGTTTGGCAGGGCTATGGCTACACCTTC. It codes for CSVVWQGYGYTF.